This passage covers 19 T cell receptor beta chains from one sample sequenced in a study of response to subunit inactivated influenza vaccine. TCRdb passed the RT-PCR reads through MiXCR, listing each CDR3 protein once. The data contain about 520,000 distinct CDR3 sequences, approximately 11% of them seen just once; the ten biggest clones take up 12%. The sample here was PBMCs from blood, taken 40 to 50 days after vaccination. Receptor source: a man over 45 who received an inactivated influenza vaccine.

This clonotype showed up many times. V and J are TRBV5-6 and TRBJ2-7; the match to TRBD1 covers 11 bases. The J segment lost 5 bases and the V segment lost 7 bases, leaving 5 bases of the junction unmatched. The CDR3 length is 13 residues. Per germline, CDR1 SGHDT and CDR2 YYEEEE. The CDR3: CASGTGGVHEQYF. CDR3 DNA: TGTGCCAGCGGGACAGGGGGGGTCCACGAGCAGTACTTC.

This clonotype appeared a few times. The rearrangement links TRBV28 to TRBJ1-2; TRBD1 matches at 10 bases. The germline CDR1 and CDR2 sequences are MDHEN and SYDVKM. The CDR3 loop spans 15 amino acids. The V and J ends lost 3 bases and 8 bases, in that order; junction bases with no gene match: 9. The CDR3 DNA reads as TGTGCCAGCAGTTTGCAAGGACAGGGGGGTCGGGGCTACACCTTC. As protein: CASSLQGQGGRGYTF.

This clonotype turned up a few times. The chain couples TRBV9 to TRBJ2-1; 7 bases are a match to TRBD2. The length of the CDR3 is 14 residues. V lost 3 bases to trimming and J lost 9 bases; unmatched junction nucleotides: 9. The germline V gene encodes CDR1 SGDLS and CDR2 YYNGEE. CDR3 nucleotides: TGTGCCAGCAGCGCGACTGGACTAGTAGGTGAGCAGTTCTTC. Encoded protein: CASSATGLVGEQFF.

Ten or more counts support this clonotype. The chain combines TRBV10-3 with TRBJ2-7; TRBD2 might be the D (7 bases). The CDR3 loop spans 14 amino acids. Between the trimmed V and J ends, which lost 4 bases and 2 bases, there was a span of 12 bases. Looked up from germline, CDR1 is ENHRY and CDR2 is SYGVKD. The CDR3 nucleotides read TGTGCCATCAGTGCCCCCGGGGGGCCCTACGAGCAGTACTTC. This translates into CAISAPGGPYEQYF.

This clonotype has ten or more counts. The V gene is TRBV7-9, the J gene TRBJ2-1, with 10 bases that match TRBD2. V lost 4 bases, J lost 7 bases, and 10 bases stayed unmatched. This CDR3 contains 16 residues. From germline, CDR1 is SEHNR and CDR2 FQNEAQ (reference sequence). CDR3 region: CASSSLQREGGNEQFF. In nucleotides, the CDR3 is TGTGCCAGCAGCTCCCTCCAGCGGGAGGGAGGAAATGAGCAGTTCTTC.

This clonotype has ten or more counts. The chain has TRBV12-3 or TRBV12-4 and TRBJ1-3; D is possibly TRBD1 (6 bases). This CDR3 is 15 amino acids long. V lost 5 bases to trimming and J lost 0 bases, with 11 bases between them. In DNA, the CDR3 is TGTGCCAGCAGTCCACAGGGTCTCTCTGGAAACACCATATATTTT. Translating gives CASSPQGLSGNTIYF.

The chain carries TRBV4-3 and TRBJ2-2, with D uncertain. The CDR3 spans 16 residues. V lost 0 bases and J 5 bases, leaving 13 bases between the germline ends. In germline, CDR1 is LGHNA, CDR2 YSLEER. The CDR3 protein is CASSQDARRATGELFF. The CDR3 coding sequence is TGCGCCAGCAGCCAAGACGCGCGTAGGGCAACCGGGGAGCTGTTTTTT.

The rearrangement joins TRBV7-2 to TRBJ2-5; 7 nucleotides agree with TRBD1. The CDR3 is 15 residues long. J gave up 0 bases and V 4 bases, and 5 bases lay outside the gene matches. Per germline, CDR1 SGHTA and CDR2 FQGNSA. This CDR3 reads CASSSGQPYQETQYF. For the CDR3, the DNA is TGTGCCAGCAGCTCGGGACAGCCCTACCAAGAGACCCAGTACTTC.

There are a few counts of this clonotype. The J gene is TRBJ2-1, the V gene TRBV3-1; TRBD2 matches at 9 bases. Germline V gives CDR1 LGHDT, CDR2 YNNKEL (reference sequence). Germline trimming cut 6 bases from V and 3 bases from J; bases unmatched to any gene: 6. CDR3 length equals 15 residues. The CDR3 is CASSYSGGLYNEQFF. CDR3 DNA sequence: TGTGCCAGCAGTTACAGCGGGGGGCTCTACAATGAGCAGTTCTTC.

The CDR3 is CASSQVRAGVADTQYF. The DNA of the CDR3 is TGCGCCAGCAGCCAAGTCCGAGCGGGGGTAGCAGATACGCAGTATTTT. The V and J genes are TRBV4-1 and TRBJ2-3; 8 nucleotides line up with TRBD2. Germline V CDR1 and CDR2: MGHRA, YSYEKL. The J segment lost 4 bases and the V segment lost 1 base, leaving 7 bases of the junction unmatched. CDR3 length: 16 residues.

The DNA for the CDR3 is TGTGCCAGCAGCTCATCTAGCGGGAGGGCCCACGAGCAGTACTTC. This gives the protein CASSSSSGRAHEQYF. The chain recombines TRBV5-5 with TRBJ2-7; 12 bases align to TRBD2. This CDR3 contains 15 residues. CDR1 and CDR2 from the germline V gene are SGHKS and YYEKEE (reference sequence). After removal of 3 bases from V and 5 bases from J, the junction contained 6 bases not matched to a gene.

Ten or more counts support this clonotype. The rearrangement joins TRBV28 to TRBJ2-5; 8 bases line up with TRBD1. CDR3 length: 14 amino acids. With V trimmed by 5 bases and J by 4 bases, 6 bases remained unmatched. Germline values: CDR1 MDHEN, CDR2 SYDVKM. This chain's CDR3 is CASSHRGIGETQYF. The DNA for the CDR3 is TGTGCCAGCAGTCACAGGGGGATTGGAGAGACCCAGTACTTC. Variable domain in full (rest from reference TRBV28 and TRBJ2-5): DVKVTQSSRYLVKRTGEKVFLECVQDMDHENMFWYRQDPGLGLRLIYFSYDVKMKEKGDIPEGYSVSREKKERFSLILESASTNQTSMYLCASSHRGIGETQYFGPGTRLLVL.

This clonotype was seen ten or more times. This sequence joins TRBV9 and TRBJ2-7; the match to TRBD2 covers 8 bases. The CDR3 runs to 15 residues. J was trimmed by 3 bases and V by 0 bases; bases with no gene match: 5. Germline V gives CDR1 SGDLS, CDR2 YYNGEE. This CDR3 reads CASSVGSGGSYEQYF. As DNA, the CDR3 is TGTGCCAGCAGCGTAGGGTCGGGAGGGAGCTACGAGCAGTACTTC.

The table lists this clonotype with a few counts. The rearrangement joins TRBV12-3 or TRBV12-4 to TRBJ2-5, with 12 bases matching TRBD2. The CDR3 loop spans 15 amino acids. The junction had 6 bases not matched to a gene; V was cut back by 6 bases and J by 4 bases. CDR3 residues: CASSMTSGRGETQYF. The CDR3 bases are TGTGCCAGCAGCATGACTAGCGGGAGAGGAGAGACCCAGTACTTC.

The CDR3 sequence is CSARTFSSSYNSPLHF. The CDR3 DNA sequence: TGCAGTGCTAGAACATTTTCAAGCTCCTATAATTCACCCCTCCACTTT. The rearrangement joins TRBV20-1 to TRBJ1-6; D unresolved. Germline CDR1 reads DFQATT; CDR2 reads SNEGSKA (reference sequence). Trimming removed 2 bases at V and 0 bases at J, with 11 bases between. The CDR3 consists of 16 residues.

The DNA for the CDR3 is TGTGCCAGCAGACGAAAGGACGGTAGCACAGATACGCAGTATTTT. It encodes CASRRKDGSTDTQYF. The chain joins TRBV7-9 to TRBJ2-3; D remains unclear. The ends were cut back, 6 bases at V and 0 bases at J, with 13 bases in the middle. Germline CDR1 reads SEHNR; CDR2 reads FQNEAQ (reference sequence). CDR3 size: 15 residues.

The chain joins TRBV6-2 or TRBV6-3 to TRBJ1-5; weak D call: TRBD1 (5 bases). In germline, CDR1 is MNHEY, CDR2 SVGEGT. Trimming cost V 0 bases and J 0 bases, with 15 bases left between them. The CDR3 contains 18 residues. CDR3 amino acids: CASSYSRQYFYSNQPQHF. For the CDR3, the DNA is TGTGCCAGCAGTTACTCGCGACAGTACTTTTATAGCAATCAGCCCCAGCATTTT.

This CDR3 is CASSRTGPSYEQYF. The CDR3 coding sequence is TGTGCCAGCAGTCGGACAGGGCCCTCCTACGAGCAGTACTTC. The chain links TRBV27 to TRBJ2-7; 8 bases line up with TRBD1. The CDR3 loop spans 14 amino acids. Looked up from germline, CDR1 is MNHEY and CDR2 is SMNVEV (reference sequence). The V and J ends lost 5 bases and 0 bases, in that order; junction bases with no gene match: 3.

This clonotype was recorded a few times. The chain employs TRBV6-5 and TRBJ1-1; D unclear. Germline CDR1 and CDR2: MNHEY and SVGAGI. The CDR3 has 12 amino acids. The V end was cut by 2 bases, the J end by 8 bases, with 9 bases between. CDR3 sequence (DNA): TGTGCCAGCAGTTACACCGGCCAGGAAGCTTTCTTT. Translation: CASSYTGQEAFF.